The 25 T cell receptor beta chains reported below all come from one sample, sequenced in a study of T cells in localized non-small cell lung cancer. Clones were sequenced by immunoSEQ multiplex PCR, and TCRdb holds only the in-frame ones, with some missing. The sample yields roughly 4,400 clones, 32% seen once. The material sequenced was lung tumor tissue, taken before any cancer treatment. All receptors derive from a male donor at least 60 years old with stage III lung adenocarcinoma.

This clone was seen a handful of times. The rearrangement joins TRBV6-8 to TRBJ2-7, with 8 bases lining up with TRBD2. Losses at the gene ends were 6 bases for V and 2 bases for J; bases not matched to a gene: 12. This CDR3 spans 16 amino acids. Germline assignment: CDR1 MNHGY and CDR2 SAAAGT. Here the CDR3 DNA reads TGTGCCAGCAGCAGAACGGCTAGCGGGTCCCCCTACGAGCAGTACTTC. It yields the protein CASSRTASGSPYEQYF.

DNA of the CDR3: TGTGCCTGGAGGTCGGGAGAAAAACTGTTTTTT. Protein sequence: CAWRSGEKLFF. The chain carries TRBV30 and TRBJ1-4; D unclear. V was clipped by 3 bases and J by 8 bases, with 7 bases between them. The CDR3 spans 11 residues. Germline CDR1 GTSNPN, CDR2 SVGIG (reference sequence).

The rearrangement links TRBV18 to TRBJ1-4; 9 bases line up with TRBD1. The trim removed 4 bases at V and 6 bases at J, leaving 3 bases unmatched. Germline CDR1 KGHSH, CDR2 LQKENI. This CDR3 spans 14 amino acids. The CDR3 DNA sequence: TGTGCCAGCTCACGTGACAGGGGGGATGAAAAACTGTTTTTT. Residues: CASSRDRGDEKLFF. The full variable domain, with the rest looked up from reference TRBV18 and TRBJ1-4, is NAGVMQNPRHLVRRRGQEARLRCSPMKGHSHVYWYRQLPEEGLKFMVYLQKENIIDESGMPKERFSAEFPKEGPSILRIQQVVRGDSAAYFCASSRDRGDEKLFFGSGTQLSVL.

The rearrangement joins TRBV18 to TRBJ2-1; a weak D match, TRBD1 (6 bases). The CDR3 covers 15 residues. V lost 4 bases, J lost 3 bases, and 13 bases lay in between. Germline V lookup: CDR1 KGHSH, CDR2 LQKENI. In DNA, the CDR3 is TGTGCCAGCTCACAGGGGGACCGTAACTACAATGAGCAGTTCTTC. Translating it yields CASSQGDRNYNEQFF.

This clone has a handful of counts. The chain has TRBV7-2 and TRBJ2-2, with D unresolved. Germline V lookup: CDR1 SGHTA, CDR2 FQGNSA. The CDR3 sequence is 14 residues long. V lost 8 bases and J 0 bases, leaving 10 bases between the germline ends. The DNA of the CDR3 is TGTGCCAGCCGAGACCCAGCGAACACCGGGGAGCTGTTTTTT. As protein: CASRDPANTGELFF.

The chain combines TRBV9 with TRBJ2-7, with 9 bases matching TRBD1. Germline-derived CDR1 and CDR2 are SGDLS and YYNGEE. Germline trimming cut 5 bases from V and 5 bases from J; bases unmatched to any gene: 8. The CDR3 is 14 amino acids. CDR3 DNA sequence: TGTGCCAGCAGGCCCGACAGGGGGGTCAACGAGCAGTACTTC. Its translation: CASRPDRGVNEQYF.

There are a few counts of this clone. This chain links TRBV18 with TRBJ1-2, with D possibly being TRBD1 (6 bases). CDR3 length: 15 amino acids. Germline assignment: CDR1 KGHSH and CDR2 LQKENI. Between the trimmed V and J ends, which lost 2 bases and 2 bases, there was a span of 12 bases. This CDR3 is CASSPIGGPNYGYTF. As DNA, the CDR3 is TGTGCCAGCTCACCAATTGGGGGGCCAAACTATGGCTACACCTTC.

The chain couples TRBV11-3 to TRBJ1-2, with a possible D match to TRBD1 (5 bases). The CDR3 has 16 amino acids. Trimming pared 5 bases from V and 0 bases from J, leaving 16 bases between. Germline loops: CDR1 SGHNT, CDR2 YENEEA. CDR3 nucleotides: TGTGCCAGCAGCCTTAGCGGAAGGGGAGCTAACTATGGCTACACCTTC. It codes for CASSLSGRGANYGYTF.

The V call is TRBV19, the J call TRBJ2-1; the match to TRBD2 covers 15 bases. V shed 2 bases, J shed 1 base, and the junction held 9 bases outside the gene matches. Germline CDR1 reads LNHDA; CDR2 reads SQIVND (reference sequence). The CDR3 length is 20 residues. CDR3 sequence (DNA): TGTGCCAGTAGTATAAGGGGACTAGGGACTAGCGGGAGGTCCTACAATGAGCAGTTCTTC. This translates into CASSIRGLGTSGRSYNEQFF.

The chain recombines TRBV19 with TRBJ2-7, with D perhaps given as TRBD1 or TRBD2 (5 bases each). The CDR3 is 12 amino acids. Germline values: CDR1 LNHDA, CDR2 SQIVND (reference sequence). The germline V and J ends were trimmed by 5 bases and 3 bases, with 8 bases remaining between them. The DNA of the CDR3 is TGTGCCAGTAGTCGAGGGGACTACGAGCAGTACTTC. It is translated as CASSRGDYEQYF.

The chain has TRBV28 and TRBJ2-7; a possible D gene is TRBD1 (6 bases). Germline V gene sequence: CDR1 MDHEN, CDR2 SYDVKM. V dropped 6 bases and J dropped 2 bases, with 11 bases sitting between them. This CDR3 has 13 amino acids. The CDR3 spells CASRTGQPYEQYF. Here the CDR3 DNA reads TGTGCCAGCAGAACCGGACAGCCCTACGAGCAGTACTTC.

In this sample, this clone turned up once. One end of the junction is discordant with germline, which a read error may explain. The chain joins TRBV14 to TRBJ2-5; 7 nucleotides match TRBD2. The germline V gene has CDR1 SGHDN and CDR2 FVKESK. The CDR3 runs 16 residues. As DNA, the CDR3 is TGTGCCAGCAGTCAAGCGGGACTCGTAGCGATGGAGACCCAGTACTTC. As protein: CASSQAGLVAMETQYF.

This clone was seen once. This chain links TRBV5-1 with TRBJ2-7; TRBD1 is a possible D gene (5 bases). This CDR3 is built from 14 residues. With 2 bases removed from V and 3 bases from J, the gap between germline ends came to 12 bases. Germline V gene sequence: CDR1 SGHRS, CDR2 YFSETQ. The CDR3: CASSFSTGSYEQYF. The CDR3, as DNA: TGCGCCAGCAGCTTCTCCACAGGAAGCTACGAGCAGTACTTC.

The table lists this clone with a few counts. This chain joins TRBV6-8 and TRBJ2-1; maybe TRBD1 (6 bases). Germline CDR1 reads MNHGY; CDR2 reads SAAAGT. V lost 5 bases, J lost 9 bases, and 14 bases lay in between. The CDR3 has 13 amino acids. CDR3 bases: TGTGCCAGCAGTGACCATACAGGGAGTGAGCAGTTCTTC. This codes for CASSDHTGSEQFF.

This chain joins TRBV29-1 and TRBJ1-2; 9 positions match TRBD1. Germline V gives CDR1 SQVTM, CDR2 ANQGSEA. The CDR3 consists of 17 residues. Trimming cost V 0 bases and J 5 bases; bases outside gene matches: 13. CDR3 nucleotide sequence: TGCAGCGTTGAAGATCGTCCCCGGACAGGGGCAAGATATGGCTACACCTTC. Translated: CSVEDRPRTGARYGYTF.

The chain is built from TRBV19 and TRBJ2-4, with unresolved D. The V end lost 7 bases, the J end lost 0 bases, and 7 bases lay between the germline ends. Germline CDR1 reads LNHDA; CDR2 reads SQIVND (reference sequence). CDR3 length: 13 amino acids. The chain's CDR3 is CASTSGAKNIQYF. DNA of the CDR3: TGTGCCAGTACCTCTGGAGCCAAAAACATTCAGTACTTC. The whole variable domain, filled in from reference TRBV19 and TRBJ2-4, reads DGGITQSPKYLFRKEGQNVTLSCEQNLNHDAMYWYRQDPGQGLRLIYYSQIVNDFQKGDIAEGYSVSREKKESFPLTVTSAQKNPTAFYLCASTSGAKNIQYFGAGTRLSVL.

The rearrangement uses TRBV19 and TRBJ1-4; 7 nucleotides agree with TRBD1. The CDR3 runs to 14 residues. V trimming: 10 bases; J trimming: 12 bases; junction bases outside the gene matches: 17. Germline V gene data show CDR1 as LNHDA and CDR2 as SQIVND (reference sequence). The CDR3 is CATDPGQWSGELFF. CDR3 sequence (DNA): TGTGCCACCGATCCGGGACAGTGGAGTGGTGAACTGTTTTTT.

This clone was counted between two and nine times. The V call is TRBV6-8, the J call TRBJ2-2; TRBD2 aligns across 11 bases. This CDR3 spans 15 amino acids. Germline CDR1 is MNHGY and CDR2 is SAAAGT. Germline trimming cut 11 bases from V and 6 bases from J; bases unmatched to any gene: 11. In DNA form, the CDR3 reads TGTGCCTGTTCCGATAGCGGGAGGGAGTCCGGGGAGCTGTTTTTT. Its protein is CACSDSGRESGELFF.

This clone was counted a few times. CDR3 sequence: CASSFGGRLREALAKNIQYF. In DNA, the CDR3 is TGTGCCAGCAGCTTTGGGGGCCGGTTACGGGAGGCCTTAGCCAAAAACATTCAGTACTTC. The rearrangement links TRBV11-3 to TRBJ2-4; perhaps TRBD2 as D (7 bases). The V gene's germline CDR1 is SGHNT and CDR2 YENEEA. V shed 3 bases and J shed 0 bases, with 24 bases lying between them. This CDR3 has 20 amino acids. The full variable domain, with the rest looked up from reference TRBV11-3 and TRBJ2-4, is EAGVVQSPRYKIIEKKQPVAFWCNPISGHNTLYWYLQNLGQGPELLIRYENEEAVDDSQLPKDRFSAERLKGVDSTLKIQPAELGDSAVYLCASSFGGRLREALAKNIQYFGAGTRLSVL.

This sequence joins TRBV29-1 and TRBJ2-1; 7 nucleotides agree with TRBD2. Germline V CDR1 and CDR2: SQVTM, ANQGSEA. CDR3 length: 14 amino acids. With 5 bases clipped from V and 7 bases from J, the junction kept 11 bases outside the gene matches. The CDR3 reads CSVLGGSVSNEQFF. CDR3 nucleotides: TGCAGCGTTCTGGGCGGGAGCGTTTCGAATGAGCAGTTCTTC.

The J gene is TRBJ2-2, the V gene TRBV19; 8 positions agree with TRBD2. Germline V CDR1 and CDR2: LNHDA, SQIVND (reference sequence). Losses at the gene ends were 6 bases for V and 6 bases for J; bases not matched to a gene: 6. The CDR3 contains 14 residues. CDR3 region: CASSTSGVAGELFF. In DNA form, the CDR3 reads TGTGCCAGTAGCACTAGCGGAGTGGCCGGGGAGCTGTTTTTT. Combining the CDR3 with reference TRBV19 and TRBJ2-2 gives the whole variable domain DGGITQSPKYLFRKEGQNVTLSCEQNLNHDAMYWYRQDPGQGLRLIYYSQIVNDFQKGDIAEGYSVSREKKESFPLTVTSAQKNPTAFYLCASSTSGVAGELFFGEGSRLTVL.

A word on this clone: Other nucleotide sequences in the sample specify the same CDR3. The rearrangement joins TRBV6-8 to TRBJ2-5, with D tentatively TRBD1 or TRBD2 (5 bases each). The CDR3 consists of 12 residues. V gave up 4 bases and J gave up 4 bases, with 7 bases separating them. Per the germline V gene, CDR1 is MNHGY and CDR2 is SAAAGT. The CDR3 region has the DNA TGTGCCAGCAGTTCTGGGACAGAGACCCAGTACTTC. Translated, it gives CASSSGTETQYF.

This clone appeared a few times. The rearrangement uses TRBV6-8 and TRBJ2-7; D is ambiguous. The V end was cut by 5 bases, the J end by 7 bases, with 12 bases between. This CDR3 has 12 residues. The V gene's germline CDR1 is MNHGY and CDR2 SAAAGT. Here the CDR3 reads CASSLWTSEQYF. The CDR3 DNA reads TGTGCCAGCAGTCTATGGACGAGTGAGCAGTACTTC.

This clone is labeled medium-sized. This chain connects TRBV6-8 to TRBJ2-7, with D possibly TRBD1 on 5 matching bases. V gave up 6 bases and J gave up 3 bases, with 12 bases separating them. CDR3 length: 13 amino acids. CDR1 is MNHGY and CDR2 is SAAAGT in the germline V gene. The DNA of the CDR3 is TGTGCCAGCAGGCCAAGACAGAACTACGAGCAGTACTTC. Its translation: CASRPRQNYEQYF.

In this sample, this clone is medium-sized. The chain couples TRBV6-8 to TRBJ2-3; D is unresolved. The germline gives CDR1 MNHGY, CDR2 SAAAGT. The CDR3 runs to 14 residues. Trimming took off 2 bases at V and 7 bases at J, with 13 bases between the two ends. CDR3 protein: CASSYRARENTQYF. The CDR3 nucleotides read TGTGCCAGCAGTTACCGAGCCCGTGAGAATACGCAGTATTTT.